The present T cell receptor (beta chain) was sequenced within a study of CD8 T cells in Susac syndrome. The multiple sclerosis controls were treatment-naive patients affected by stable or active relapsing-remitting disease. In germline, CDR1 is DFQATT, CDR2 SNEGSKA (reference sequence). The CDR3 is made up of 15 amino acids. V lost 1 base to trimming and J lost 6 bases; unmatched junction nucleotides: 8. This clonotype was detected once. When the RNA was reverse transcribed, random hexamers were used with an input of 0.5 to 1 ug. By means of immunoSEQ multiplex PCR, TCR beta CDR3 spanning 54 Vbeta and 13 Jbeta underwent amplification. TCRdb analysed the immunoSEQ multiplex PCR reads with MiXCR anew, one entry per CDR3 protein. The table records 130,000 or so distinct CDR3 sequences, around 75% of them present only once.

Sequencing used CD8+ T cells from PBMCs. The chain links TRBV20-1 to TRBJ2-1, with 8 positions matching TRBD2. The sequence was obtained from a human donor with multiple sclerosis. The CDR3 nucleotides are TGCAGTGCTAGAGGAGGGACTAGATCTAGCAATGAGCAGTTCTTC. Translating gives CSARGGTRSSNEQFF.